This TCR beta chain derives from a study of siplizumab effects on memory and regulatory T cells. Each sample yielded around 9.4 x 10^4 assayed TCR templates. Here immunoSEQ multiplex PCR was the method, and the copy in TCRdb shows in-frame clones only, minus some. The sample yields 99,000 or so clones, more than 85% seen once. Overall study results and limits: Alloreactive sequences from unstimulated CD4+ memory cells fell significantly with siplizumab. Major contributors to the alloresponse seemed to be naive T cells, which also appeared more diverse than memory cells.

In this sample, this clone turned up a few times. Its antigen is not identified. V trimming: 2 bases; J trimming: 5 bases; junction bases outside the gene matches: 8. CDR3 length: 16 amino acids. Germline CDR1 SEHNR, CDR2 FQNEAQ (reference sequence). This chain links TRBV7-9 with TRBJ2-2; 7 positions agree with TRBD1. The sample was Tregs sorted from blood. The source of this sequence is a human donor in good health. The CDR3 DNA sequence: TGTGCCAGCAGCTTAAGGCAAAGGGGGCGAACCGGGGAGCTGTTTTTT. Its translation: CASSLRQRGRTGELFF.